This note documents a single TCR beta chain sequence. Germline CDR1 SGDLS, CDR2 YYNGEE. Losses at the gene ends were 4 bases for V and 3 bases for J; bases not matched to a gene: 4. There are 14 residues in the CDR3. This specimen comes from a study of blood T cell repertoires in COVID-19. As for the study in general: Acute and convalescent COVID-19 specimens originated in the United States, Italy and Spain. In each case, the material was cDNA or gDNA derived from T cells, B-cell-depleted T cells, or PBMCs.

Per the study methods: Quantification of nucleated cells was approximated via reference gene primer amplification. Profiling relied on immunoSEQ multiplex PCR, and the TCRdb table lists in-frame clones only, not all of them. The V and J calls and clone size were taken over from that table, and D and trimming were inferred from the DNA. The sample lists 120,000 or so clones, roughly three quarters occurring once. The sequence was collected from a man aged 40-50 years with active or convalescent COVID-19. Sample: peripheral blood. The V and J genes are TRBV9 and TRBJ2-1; the match to TRBD1 covers 7 bases. This chain's CDR3 is CASSPGTVYNEQFF. The CDR3, as DNA: TGTGCCAGCAGCCCCGGGACAGTCTACAATGAGCAGTTCTTC.